This passage covers 18 T cell receptor beta chains from one sample sequenced in a study of T cells in Graves' hyperthyroidism and ophthalmopathy. The source material, RNA transcripts, was used to amplify TCR beta CDR3 regions. First-round RT-PCR of the TCR CDR3 relied on the HTBI primer set. TCRdb redid the calling of the multiplex PCR reads with MiXCR, one entry per CDR3 protein. The data contain about 740,000 distinct CDR3 sequences, 14% of them singletons. The sample taken for sequencing was blood. The receptors were gathered from a woman under 30 with Graves' hyperthyroidism.

Only a few counts were recorded for this clonotype. The V gene is TRBV6-6, the J gene TRBJ1-2; unclear D gene. Trimming took off 0 bases at V and 4 bases at J, with 9 bases between the two ends. The CDR3 is 14 amino acids. Germline assignment: CDR1 MNHNY and CDR2 SVGAGI (reference sequence). In nucleotides, the CDR3 is TGTGCCAGCAGTTACTCGGAGGCAGGCTATGGCTACACCTTC. It is translated as CASSYSEAGYGYTF.

The chain is built from TRBV29-1 and TRBJ1-5; no firm D call. The CDR3 covers 14 residues. Trimming left V 4 bases short and J 0 bases short, with 10 bases between. Germline V gives CDR1 SQVTM, CDR2 ANQGSEA. For the CDR3, the DNA is TGCAGCGTTGCCCTGGGCACTAGCAATCAGCCCCAGCATTTT. Residues: CSVALGTSNQPQHF.

Many counts were recorded for this clonotype. The V gene is TRBV20-1, the J gene TRBJ1-5, with D hard to call. The CDR3 consists of 12 residues. With 6 bases removed from V and 0 bases from J, the gap between germline ends came to 6 bases. Germline CDR1 reads DFQATT; CDR2 reads SNEGSKA (reference sequence). Here the CDR3 DNA reads TGCAGTGCGCAGGTTAGCAATCAGCCCCAGCATTTT. Translating gives CSAQVSNQPQHF.

The DNA for the CDR3 is TGTGCCAGCAGCCAAGAACCTAGCGGGAGCAACTACAATGAGCAGTTCTTC. Translating it yields CASSQEPSGSNYNEQFF. The chain recombines TRBV4-2 with TRBJ2-1, with 10 bases that match TRBD2. Germline values: CDR1 LGHNA, CDR2 YNFKEQ. Trimming cost V 0 bases and J 3 bases; bases outside gene matches: 5. This CDR3 is 17 amino acids long.

This clonotype was counted at least ten times. The V gene is TRBV2, the J gene TRBJ2-1, with D uncertain. Trimming shortened V by 7 bases and J by 0 bases, and 10 bases separated the two germline ends. The CDR3 runs 14 residues. From germline, CDR1 is SNHLY and CDR2 FYNNEI. The CDR3 coding sequence is TGTGCCAGCAATGGCAAGAGCTCCTACAATGAGCAGTTCTTC. This sequence encodes CASNGKSSYNEQFF.

This clonotype was picked up many times. The rearrangement links TRBV6-1 to TRBJ2-2, with D unresolved. Germline V CDR1 and CDR2: MNHNS, SASEGT. The CDR3 is 14 amino acids. V was shortened by 5 bases and J by 5 bases, with 12 bases between the two germline ends. Here the CDR3 DNA reads TGTGCCAGCAGTTACCGGCAGTTAACCGGGGAGCTGTTTTTT. This encodes CASSYRQLTGELFF.

This clonotype was observed many times. The chain combines TRBV11-1 with TRBJ2-7; tentatively, D is TRBD1 (6 bases). Looked up from germline, CDR1 is SGHAT and CDR2 is FQDESV (reference sequence). V was shortened by 1 base and J by 0 bases, with 13 bases between the two germline ends. This CDR3 region has 16 residues. This CDR3 is CASSLVGASSSYEQYF. CDR3 nucleotide sequence: TGTGCCAGCAGCTTAGTGGGGGCCTCAAGCTCCTACGAGCAGTACTTC.

In this sample, this clonotype turned up a few times. The gene calls are TRBV19 and TRBJ1-6; weak D call: TRBD1 (5 bases). V lost 3 bases to trimming and J lost 6 bases, with 12 bases between them. CDR1 and CDR2 from the germline V gene are LNHDA and SQIVND (reference sequence). This CDR3 spans 15 amino acids. The CDR3 reads CASSITGASNSPLHF. CDR3 bases: TGTGCCAGTAGTATCACAGGAGCCTCTAATTCACCCCTCCACTTT.

Many counts were recorded for this clonotype. The chain links TRBV30 to TRBJ1-1, with D unclear. V was pared by 5 bases and J by 0 bases, with 10 bases between. Germline assignment: CDR1 GTSNPN and CDR2 SVGIG (reference sequence). The length of the CDR3 is 13 residues. In DNA form, the CDR3 reads TGTGCCTGGTCGCGACCCTTGAACACTGAAGCTTTCTTT. Encoded protein: CAWSRPLNTEAFF.

This clonotype has only a few counts. The rearrangement joins TRBV2 to TRBJ1-2; D uncertain. The CDR3 is made up of 15 amino acids. Germline V lookup: CDR1 SNHLY, CDR2 FYNNEI. With 3 bases removed from V and 2 bases from J, the gap between germline ends came to 13 bases. CDR3 coding DNA: TGTGCCAGCAGTGACTACGTGGGTCTCAACTATGGCTACACCTTC. It codes for CASSDYVGLNYGYTF.

This clonotype was detected only a few times. The chain links TRBV7-9 to TRBJ1-1, with TRBD1 matching over 7 bases. This CDR3 has 16 amino acids. With V trimmed by 8 bases and J by 0 bases, 12 bases remained unmatched. Germline loops: CDR1 SEHNR, CDR2 FQNEAQ (reference sequence). CDR3 sequence: CASFQAYRGLNTEAFF. CDR3 nucleotides: TGTGCCAGCTTTCAAGCCTACAGGGGACTGAACACTGAAGCTTTCTTT.

The chain recombines TRBV27 with TRBJ2-3; D uncertain. CDR3 length equals 14 residues. The germline V gene has CDR1 MNHEY and CDR2 SMNVEV (reference sequence). Trimming took off 2 bases at V and 5 bases at J, with 11 bases between the two ends. CDR3 region: CASSLTPAGDTQYF. The CDR3 region has the DNA TGTGCCAGCAGTTTAACCCCCGCCGGAGATACGCAGTATTTT.

V usage is TRBV6-1 and J usage is TRBJ1-2, with TRBD1 matching 7 bases. Per the germline V gene, CDR1 is MNHNS and CDR2 is SASEGT. Trimming at V came to 6 bases and at J to 11 bases, leaving 6 bases not matched to a gene. The CDR3 is 11 residues long. Here the CDR3 reads CASRVGTEYTF. The CDR3 DNA follows: TGTGCCAGCAGGGTGGGGACAGAATACACCTTC.

With respect to this clonotype: Being one base from a much bigger clone, this may be a read error. The chain combines TRBV6-1 with TRBJ1-1, with D possibly matching TRBD1 (5 bases). The V end lost 7 bases, the J end lost 1 base, and 13 bases lay between the germline ends. The CDR3 extends over 14 amino acids. CDR1 MNHNS and CDR2 SASEGT come from the germline V gene. CDR3 loop: CASKLGAENTEAFF. CDR3 in DNA: TGTGCCAGCAAACTTGGGGCGGAGAACACTGAAGCTTTCTTT.

The sample holds many counts of this clonotype. The chain links TRBV7-2 to TRBJ1-1; 9 bases map to TRBD1. This CDR3 contains 15 residues. Trimming cost V 3 bases and J 5 bases; bases outside gene matches: 7. Germline CDR1 is SGHTA and CDR2 is FQGNSA. The CDR3 region has the DNA TGTGCCAGCAGCTTGACAGGGGGAGTTCGAACTGAAGCTTTCTTT. The encoded protein is CASSLTGGVRTEAFF.

The chain recombines TRBV4-2 with TRBJ2-7, with D tentatively TRBD1 (7 bases). Germline V gene data show CDR1 as LGHNA and CDR2 as YNFKEQ. V was shortened by 4 bases and J by 1 base, with 14 bases between the two germline ends. This CDR3 has 15 amino acids. CDR3 in amino acids: CASSLEGTASYEQYF. In nucleotides, the CDR3 is TGTGCCAGCAGCCTGGAGGGGACAGCGTCCTACGAGCAGTACTTC.

The chain has TRBV24-1 and TRBJ2-1; 10 bases map to TRBD1. From germline, CDR1 is KGHDR and CDR2 SFDVKD. This CDR3 is built from 16 residues. The J segment lost 5 bases and the V segment lost 3 bases, leaving 6 bases of the junction unmatched. The DNA for the CDR3 is TGTGCCACCAGTGATCCGACAGGGGGCTATAACAATGAGCAGTTCTTC. Translated, it gives CATSDPTGGYNNEQFF.

This clonotype was recorded a few times. V is TRBV14 and J is TRBJ1-2, with D unclear. The V end lost 4 bases, the J end lost 5 bases, and 17 bases lay between the germline ends. Germline loops: CDR1 SGHDN, CDR2 FVKESK. The CDR3 loop spans 15 amino acids. CDR3 sequence: CASSPLLGRQYGYTF. The CDR3 nucleotides read TGTGCCAGCAGCCCACTTTTAGGTCGGCAGTATGGCTACACCTTC.